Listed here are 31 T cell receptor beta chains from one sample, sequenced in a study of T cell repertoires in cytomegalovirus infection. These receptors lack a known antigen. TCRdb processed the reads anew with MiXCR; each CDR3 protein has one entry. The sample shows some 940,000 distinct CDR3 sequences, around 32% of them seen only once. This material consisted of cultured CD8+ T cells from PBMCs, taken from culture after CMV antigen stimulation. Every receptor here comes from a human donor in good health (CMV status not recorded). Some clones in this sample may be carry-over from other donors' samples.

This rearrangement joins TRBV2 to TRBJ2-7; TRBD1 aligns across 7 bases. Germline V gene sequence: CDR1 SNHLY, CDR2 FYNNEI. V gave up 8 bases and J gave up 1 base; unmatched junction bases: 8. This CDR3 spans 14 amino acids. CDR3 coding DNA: TGTGCCAGCCCTGGGACAGTCCCATCCTACGAGCAGTACGTC. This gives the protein CASPGTVPSYEQYV.

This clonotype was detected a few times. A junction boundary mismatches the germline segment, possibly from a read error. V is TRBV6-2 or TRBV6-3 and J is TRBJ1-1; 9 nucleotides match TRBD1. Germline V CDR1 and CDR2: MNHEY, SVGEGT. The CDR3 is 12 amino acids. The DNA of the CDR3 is TGTGCCAGCAGTTACGCCGGGACAGGGAGGATCTTT. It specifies CASSYAGTGRIF.

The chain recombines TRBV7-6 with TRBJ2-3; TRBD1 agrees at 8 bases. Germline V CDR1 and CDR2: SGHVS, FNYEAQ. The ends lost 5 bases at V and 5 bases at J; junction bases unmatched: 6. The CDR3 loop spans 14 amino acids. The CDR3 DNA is TGTGCCAGCAGCCCGACAGGGGATGGAGATACGCAGTATTTT. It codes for CASSPTGDGDTQYF. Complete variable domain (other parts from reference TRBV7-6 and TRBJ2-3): GAGVSQSPRYKVTKRGQDVALRCDPISGHVSLYWYRQALGQGPEFLTYFNYEAQQDKSGLPNDRFSAERPEGSISTLTIQRTEQRDSAMYRCASSPTGDGDTQYFGPGTRLTVL.

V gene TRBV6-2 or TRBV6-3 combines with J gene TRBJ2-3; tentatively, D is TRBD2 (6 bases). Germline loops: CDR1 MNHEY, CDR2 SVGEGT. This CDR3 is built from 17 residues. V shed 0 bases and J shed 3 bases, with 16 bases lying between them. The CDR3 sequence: CASSYSRLGSRTDTQYF. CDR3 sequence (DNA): TGTGCCAGCAGTTACTCAAGACTAGGTTCAAGGACAGATACGCAGTATTTT.

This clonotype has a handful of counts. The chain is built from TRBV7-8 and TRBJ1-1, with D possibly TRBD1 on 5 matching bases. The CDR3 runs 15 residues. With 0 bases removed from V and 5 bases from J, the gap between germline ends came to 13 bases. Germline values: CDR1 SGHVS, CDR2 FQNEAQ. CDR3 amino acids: CASSLAEQVRTEAFF. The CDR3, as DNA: TGTGCCAGCAGCTTAGCGGAACAGGTTCGGACTGAAGCTTTCTTT. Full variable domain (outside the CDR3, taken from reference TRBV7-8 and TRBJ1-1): GAGVSQSPRYKVAKRGQDVALRCDPISGHVSLFWYQQALGQGPEFLTYFQNEAQLDKSGLPSDRFFAERPEGSVSTLKIQRTQQEDSAVYLCASSLAEQVRTEAFFGQGTRLTVV.

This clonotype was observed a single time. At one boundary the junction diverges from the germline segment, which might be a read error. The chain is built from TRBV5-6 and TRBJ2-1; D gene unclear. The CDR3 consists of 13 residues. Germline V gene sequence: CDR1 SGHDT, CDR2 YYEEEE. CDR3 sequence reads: CASGLAAANEQFF. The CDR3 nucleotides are TGTGCCAGCGGCTTGGCGGCAGCAAATGAGCAGTTCTTC.

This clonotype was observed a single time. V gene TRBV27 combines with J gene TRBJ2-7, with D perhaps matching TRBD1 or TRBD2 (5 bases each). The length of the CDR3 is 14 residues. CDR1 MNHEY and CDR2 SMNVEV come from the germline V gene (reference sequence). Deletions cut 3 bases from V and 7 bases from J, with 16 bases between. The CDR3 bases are TGTGCCAGCAGTTTCACCGGGACGGGCTGGGAGCAGTACTTC. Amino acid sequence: CASSFTGTGWEQYF.

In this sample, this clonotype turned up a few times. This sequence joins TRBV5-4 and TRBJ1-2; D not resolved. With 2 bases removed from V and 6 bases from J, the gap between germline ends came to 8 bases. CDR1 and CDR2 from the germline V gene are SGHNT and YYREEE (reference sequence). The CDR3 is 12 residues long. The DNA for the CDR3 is TGTGCCAGCAGCTTCCTGACGGATGGCTACACCTTC. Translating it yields CASSFLTDGYTF.

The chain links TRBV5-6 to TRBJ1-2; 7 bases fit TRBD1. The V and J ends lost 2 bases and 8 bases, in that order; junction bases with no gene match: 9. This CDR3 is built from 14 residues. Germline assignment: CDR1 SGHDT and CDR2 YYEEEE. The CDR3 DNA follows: TGTGCCAGCAGCTTTGGGACAGCTCGGCACGGCTACACCTTC. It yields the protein CASSFGTARHGYTF.

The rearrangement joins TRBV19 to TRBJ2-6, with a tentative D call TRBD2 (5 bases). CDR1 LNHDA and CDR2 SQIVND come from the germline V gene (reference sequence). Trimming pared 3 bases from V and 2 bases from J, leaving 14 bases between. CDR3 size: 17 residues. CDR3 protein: CASSMRIGVAGANVLTF. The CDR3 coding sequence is TGTGCCAGTAGTATGAGGATCGGGGTAGCTGGGGCCAACGTCCTGACTTTC.

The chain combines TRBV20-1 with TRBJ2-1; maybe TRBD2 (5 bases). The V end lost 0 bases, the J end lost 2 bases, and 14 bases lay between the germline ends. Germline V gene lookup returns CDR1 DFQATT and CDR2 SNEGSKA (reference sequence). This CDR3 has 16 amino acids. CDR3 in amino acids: CSARDDWTYPYNEQFF. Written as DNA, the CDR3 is TGCAGTGCTAGAGATGATTGGACTTACCCCTACAATGAGCAGTTCTTC.

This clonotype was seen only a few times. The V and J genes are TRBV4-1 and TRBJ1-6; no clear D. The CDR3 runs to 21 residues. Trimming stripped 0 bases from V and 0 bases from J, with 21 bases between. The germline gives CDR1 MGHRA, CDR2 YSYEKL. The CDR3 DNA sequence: TGCGCCAGCAGCCAAGAAAGGTTGGTGGGCAGGTCGAGCTCCTATAATTCACCCCTCCACTTT. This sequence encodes CASSQERLVGRSSSYNSPLHF.

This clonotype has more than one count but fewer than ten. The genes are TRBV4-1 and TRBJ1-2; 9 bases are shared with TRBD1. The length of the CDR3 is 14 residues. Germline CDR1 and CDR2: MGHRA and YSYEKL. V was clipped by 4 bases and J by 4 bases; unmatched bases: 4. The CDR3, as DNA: TGCGCCAGCAGCCCACTGACAGGGGGCTATGGCTACACCTTC. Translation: CASSPLTGGYGYTF.

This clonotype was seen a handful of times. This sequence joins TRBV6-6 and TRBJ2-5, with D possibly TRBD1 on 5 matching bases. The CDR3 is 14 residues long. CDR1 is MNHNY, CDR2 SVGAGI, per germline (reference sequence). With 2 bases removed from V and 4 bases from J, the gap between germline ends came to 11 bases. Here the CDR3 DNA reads TGTGCCAGCAGTTACAACACAGGTTTAGAGACCCAGTACTTC. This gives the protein CASSYNTGLETQYF.

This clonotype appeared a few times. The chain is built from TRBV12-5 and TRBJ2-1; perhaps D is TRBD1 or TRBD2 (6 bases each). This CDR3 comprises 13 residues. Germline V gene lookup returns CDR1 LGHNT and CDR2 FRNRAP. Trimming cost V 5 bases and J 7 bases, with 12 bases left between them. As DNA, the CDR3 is TGTGCTAGTGGTAGAGGGGGGCGAAATGAGCAGTTCTTC. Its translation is CASGRGGRNEQFF. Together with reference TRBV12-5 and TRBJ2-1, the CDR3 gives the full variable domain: DARVTQTPRHKVTEMGQEVTMRCQPILGHNTVFWYRQTMMQGLELLAYFRNRAPLDDSGMPKDRFSAEMPDATLATLKIQPSEPRDSAVYFCASGRGGRNEQFFGPGTRLTVL.

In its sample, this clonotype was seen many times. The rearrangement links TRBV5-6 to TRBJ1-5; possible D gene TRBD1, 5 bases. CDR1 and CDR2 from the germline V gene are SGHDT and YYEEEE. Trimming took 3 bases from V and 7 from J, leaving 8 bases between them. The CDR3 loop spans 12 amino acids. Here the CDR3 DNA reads TGTGCCAGCAGCTCCGGGGGGCAGCCCCAGCATTTT. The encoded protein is CASSSGGQPQHF.

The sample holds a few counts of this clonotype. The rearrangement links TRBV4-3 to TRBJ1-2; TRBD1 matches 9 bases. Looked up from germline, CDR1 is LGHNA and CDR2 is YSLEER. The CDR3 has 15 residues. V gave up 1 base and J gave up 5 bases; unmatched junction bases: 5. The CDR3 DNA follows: TGCGCCAGCAGCCAAGCGGGACAGGGCTTATATGGCTACACCTTC. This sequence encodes CASSQAGQGLYGYTF.

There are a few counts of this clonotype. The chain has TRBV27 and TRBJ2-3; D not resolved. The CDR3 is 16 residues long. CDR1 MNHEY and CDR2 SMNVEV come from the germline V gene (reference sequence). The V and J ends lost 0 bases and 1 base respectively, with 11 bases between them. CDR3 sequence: CASSLSIGFRTDTQYF. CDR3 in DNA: TGTGCCAGCAGTTTATCGATCGGTTTCCGCACAGATACGCAGTATTTT.

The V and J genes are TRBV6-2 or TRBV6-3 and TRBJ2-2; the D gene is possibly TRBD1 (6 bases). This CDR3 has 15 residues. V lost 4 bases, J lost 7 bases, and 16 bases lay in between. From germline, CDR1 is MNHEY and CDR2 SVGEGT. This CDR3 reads CASSFVTGVGGELFF. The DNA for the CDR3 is TGTGCCAGCAGTTTCGTGACAGGAGTCGGCGGGGAGCTGTTTTTT.

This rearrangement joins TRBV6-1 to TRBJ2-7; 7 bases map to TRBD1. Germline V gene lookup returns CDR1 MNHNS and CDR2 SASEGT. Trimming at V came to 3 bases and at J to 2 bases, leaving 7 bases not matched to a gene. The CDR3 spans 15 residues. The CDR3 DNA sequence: TGTGCCAGCAGTGAGCCGAGGGGGCCTACCTACGAGCAGTACTTC. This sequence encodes CASSEPRGPTYEQYF.

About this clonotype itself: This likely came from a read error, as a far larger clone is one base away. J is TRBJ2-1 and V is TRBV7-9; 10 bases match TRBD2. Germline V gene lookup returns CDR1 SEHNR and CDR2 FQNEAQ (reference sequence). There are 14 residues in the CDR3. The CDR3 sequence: CASSSGGPYIEQFF. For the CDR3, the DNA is TGTGCCAGCAGTAGCGGGGGGCCTTACATTGAGCAGTTCTTC.

For the CDR3, the DNA is TGTGCCAGCAGCCCCCTCCGGGGTGGGGAAAGCTCCTATAATTCACCCCTCCACTTT. It encodes CASSPLRGGESSYNSPLHF. The chain recombines TRBV2 with TRBJ1-6; the D is unclear. The CDR3 consists of 19 residues. V dropped 6 bases and J dropped 0 bases, with 21 bases sitting between them. Germline V gene data show CDR1 as SNHLY and CDR2 as FYNNEI.

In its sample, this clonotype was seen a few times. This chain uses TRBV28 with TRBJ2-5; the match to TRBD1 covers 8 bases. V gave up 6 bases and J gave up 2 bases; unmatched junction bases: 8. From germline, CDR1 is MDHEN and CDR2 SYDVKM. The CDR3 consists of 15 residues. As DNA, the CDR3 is TGTGCCAGCAGGGACGTGGACAGGGCGCAAGAGACCCAGTACTTC. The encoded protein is CASRDVDRAQETQYF.

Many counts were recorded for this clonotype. DNA of the CDR3: TGTGCCAGCAGCTTAGGGCAGGAGAAAGAAGCTTTCTTT. This gives the protein CASSLGQEKEAFF. This chain connects TRBV7-9 to TRBJ1-1; no firm D call. The CDR3 is made up of 13 amino acids. The V and J ends lost 1 base and 8 bases respectively, with 11 bases between them. The germline V gene has CDR1 SEHNR and CDR2 FQNEAQ (reference sequence).

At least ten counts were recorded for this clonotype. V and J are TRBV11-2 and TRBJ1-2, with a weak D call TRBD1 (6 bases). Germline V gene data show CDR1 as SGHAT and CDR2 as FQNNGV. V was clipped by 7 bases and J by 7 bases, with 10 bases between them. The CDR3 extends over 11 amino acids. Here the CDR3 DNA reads TGTGCCAGCACCCAAGGGGGTGGCTACACCTTC. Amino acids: CASTQGGGYTF.

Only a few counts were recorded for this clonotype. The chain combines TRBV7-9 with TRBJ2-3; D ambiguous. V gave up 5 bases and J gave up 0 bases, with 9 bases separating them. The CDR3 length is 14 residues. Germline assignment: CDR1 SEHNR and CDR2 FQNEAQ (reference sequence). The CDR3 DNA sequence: TGTGCCAGCAGCGACGATTACAGCACAGATACGCAGTATTTT. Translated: CASSDDYSTDTQYF.

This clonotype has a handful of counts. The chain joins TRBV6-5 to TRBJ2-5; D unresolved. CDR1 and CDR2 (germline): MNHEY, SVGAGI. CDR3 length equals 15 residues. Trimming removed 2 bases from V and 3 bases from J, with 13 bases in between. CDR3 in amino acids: CASSYRQHIKETQYF. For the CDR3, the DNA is TGTGCCAGCAGTTACAGGCAGCACATAAAAGAGACCCAGTACTTC.

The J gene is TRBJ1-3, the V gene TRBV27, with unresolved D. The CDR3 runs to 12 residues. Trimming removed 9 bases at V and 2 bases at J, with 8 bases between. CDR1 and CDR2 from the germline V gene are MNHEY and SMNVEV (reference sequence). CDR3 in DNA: TGTGCCAGTGGGGTAACTGGAAACACCATATATTTT. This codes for CASGVTGNTIYF.

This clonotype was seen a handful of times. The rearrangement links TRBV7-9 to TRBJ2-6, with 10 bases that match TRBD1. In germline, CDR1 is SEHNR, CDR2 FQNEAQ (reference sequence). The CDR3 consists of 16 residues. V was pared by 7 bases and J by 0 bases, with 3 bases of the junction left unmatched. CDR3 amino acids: CASTWTGGSGANVLTF. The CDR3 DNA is TGTGCCAGCACCTGGACAGGGGGCTCTGGGGCCAACGTCCTGACTTTC. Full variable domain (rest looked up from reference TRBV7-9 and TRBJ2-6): DTGVSQNPRHKITKRGQNVTFRCDPISEHNRLYWYRQTLGQGPEFLTYFQNEAQLEKSRLLSDRFSAERPKGSFSTLEIQRTEQGDSAMYLCASTWTGGSGANVLTFGAGSRLTVL.

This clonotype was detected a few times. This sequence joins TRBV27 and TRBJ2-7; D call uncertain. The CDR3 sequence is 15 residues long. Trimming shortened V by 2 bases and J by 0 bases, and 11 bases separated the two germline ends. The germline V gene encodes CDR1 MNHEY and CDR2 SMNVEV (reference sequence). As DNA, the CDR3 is TGTGCCAGCAGTTTAGGGCCACTCCCCTCCTACGAGCAGTACTTC. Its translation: CASSLGPLPSYEQYF.

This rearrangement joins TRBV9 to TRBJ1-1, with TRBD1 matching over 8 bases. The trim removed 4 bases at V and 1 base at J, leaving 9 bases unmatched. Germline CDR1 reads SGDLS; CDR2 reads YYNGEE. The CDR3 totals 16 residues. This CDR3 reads CASSPGTGGWNTEAFF. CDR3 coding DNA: TGTGCCAGCAGCCCCGGGACAGGCGGTTGGAACACTGAAGCTTTCTTT.